These T cell receptor beta chains were read from a single sample in a study of shared clonotypes between healthy human individuals. Generated by immunoSEQ multiplex PCR, the TCRdb table keeps only in-frame clones and is missing some. This table has about 2 million clones, roughly 94% appearing once. The sequenced material came from naive CD4+ T cells sorted from blood. The origin of the receptors is a man younger than 35 in good health. The CDR3 runs from the conserved cysteine through the conserved F or W. D genes are given only for firm matches. Part of the rows lack a size; the others show once, few, many or a class for expanded clones.

NA	TRBJ2-3	TRBD2	TRBV18	20	CASSLLRASGVSSSTDTQYF	TGTGCCAGCTCACTACTACGGGCTAGCGGGGTGTCTTCTAGCACAGATACGCAGTATTTT
NA	TRBJ2-3	NA	TRBV5-1	14	CASSLGTGIDTQYF	TGCGCCAGCAGCCTTGGGACGGGGATAGATACGCAGTATTTT
NA	TRBJ2-2	TRBD1	TRBV6-5	15	CASTLGTGYTGELFF	TGTGCCAGCACCTTGGGGACAGGGTACACCGGGGAGCTGTTTTTT
NA	TRBJ2-2	TRBD2	TRBV7-2	17	CASSFPVAGGPHGELFF	TGTGCCAGCAGCTTCCCTGTAGCGGGGGGGCCACACGGGGAGCTGTTTTTT
once	TRBJ2-1	TRBD2	TRBV30	15	CAWRLAGGPWNEQFF	TGTGCCTGGAGATTAGCGGGGGGGCCGTGGAATGAGCAGTTCTTC
NA	TRBJ1-6	NA	TRBV18	15	CASSPQATYNSPLHF	TGTGCCAGCTCACCACAGGCCACTTATAATTCACCCCTCCACTTT
NA	TRBJ2-5	TRBD1	TRBV27	15	CASSYLDRGQETQYF	TGTGCCAGCAGTTACTTGGACAGGGGGCAAGAGACCCAGTACTTC
once	TRBJ1-2	TRBD1	TRBV5-4	16	CASSRATGEGRYGYTF	TGTGCCAGCAGTCGTGCGACAGGGGAGGGTCGTTATGGCTACACCTTC
NA	TRBJ1-3	TRBD1	TRBV7-9	17	CASSSSGTGRRENTIYF	TGTGCCAGCAGCTCCTCCGGGACAGGGAGGAGGGAAAACACCATATATTTT
NA	TRBJ1-2	NA	TRBV9	15	CASSVDPGASYGYTF	TGTGCCAGCAGCGTAGACCCGGGGGCGAGCTATGGCTACACCTTC
NA	TRBJ2-5	TRBD2	TRBV25-1	14	CASSAGGGIETQYF	TGTGCCAGCAGCGCCGGGGGGGGGATAGAGACCCAGTACTTC
NA	TRBJ2-4	NA	TRBV6-5	16	CASSYSVSGAKNIQYF	TGTGCCAGCAGTTACTCGGTTTCTGGGGCCAAAAACATTCAGTACTTC
NA	TRBJ2-7	NA	TRBV11-1	13	CASSPGTPYEQYF	TGTGCCAGCAGCCCCGGGACACCCTACGAGCAGTACTTC
NA	TRBJ2-3	NA	TRBV29-1	14	CSVEGTSWGDTQYF	TGCAGCGTTGAAGGGACCAGCTGGGGAGATACGCAGTATTTT
NA	TRBJ2-7	NA	TRBV5-1	16	CASSSLGSQSSYEQYF	TGCGCCAGCAGCTCCCTAGGTAGCCAGAGCTCCTACGAGCAGTACTTC
NA	TRBJ2-7	NA	TRBV2	15	CASRSGGGLWNEQYF	TGTGCCAGCAGAAGTGGTGGAGGGCTATGGAACGAGCAGTACTTC
NA	TRBJ1-6	NA	TRBV28	14	CASSGSPYNSPLHF	TGTGCCAGCAGCGGGTCCCCGTATAATTCACCCCTCCACTTT
NA	TRBJ1-6	NA	TRBV7-2	13	CASSPLMNSPLHF	TGTGCCAGCAGCCCCCTTATGAATTCACCCCTCCACTTT
NA	TRBJ1-2	NA	TRBV6-1	12	CASSEGQRGYTF	TGTGCCAGCAGTGAAGGGCAGCGCGGCTACACCTTC
NA	TRBJ2-2	TRBD1	TRBV5-6	15	CASRYRDRDSGELFF	TGTGCCAGCAGATACCGGGACAGGGATTCTGGGGAGCTGTTTTTT